The 20 T cell receptor beta chains below were found in one sample sequenced in a study of breast tumors, draining lymph nodes, adjacent tissues. TCRdb re-called the multiplex PCR reads through MiXCR, storing one row per CDR3 protein. This repertoire shows roughly 260,000 distinct CDR3 sequences, roughly 30% found once; its top ten account for more than 0.95%. Samples came from axillary lymph nodes draining the breast cancer. Sequenced material: axillary lymph node tissue. Receptors were obtained from a female donor with breast cancer. Some clones in this sample may be carry-over from other donors' samples.

The chain employs TRBV7-3 and TRBJ2-1; D might be TRBD2 (6 bases). Trimming took off 5 bases at V and 7 bases at J, with 21 bases between the two ends. CDR3 size: 16 residues. Germline V gives CDR1 SGHTA, CDR2 FQGTGA. The CDR3 reads CASSPPPRLAGNEQFF. As DNA, the CDR3 is TGTGCCAGCAGCCCGCCCCCTAGACTGGCGGGAAATGAGCAGTTCTTC.

A note on this clonotype: A much larger clone sits a single nucleotide away, making a read error possible. J is TRBJ2-7 and V is TRBV12-3 or TRBV12-4; 7 nucleotides agree with TRBD1. This CDR3 comprises 11 residues. CDR3 amino acids: CACRGFYEQYF. As DNA, the CDR3 is TGTGCCTGCAGGGGGTTCTACGAGCAGTACTTC.

This clonotype was observed a few times. A clone one base away is much larger, so this may be a read error. The rearrangement joins TRBV11-2 to TRBJ2-7; D not certain. V dropped 5 bases and J dropped 6 bases, with 14 bases sitting between them. This CDR3 has 13 amino acids. Germline-derived CDR1 and CDR2 are SGHAT and FQNNGV. CDR3 sequence (DNA): TGTGCCAGCAGCCAGGAGCGAACCTCCGAGCAGTACTTC. Residues: CASSQERTSEQYF.

Comment on this clonotype: The junction differs from germline at one of its ends, possibly a read error. The chain employs TRBV20-1 and TRBJ1-2; TRBD1 might be the D (6 bases). There are 12 residues in the CDR3. Per the germline V gene, CDR1 is DFQATT and CDR2 is SNEGSKA (reference sequence). CDR3 nucleotides: TGCAGTGCTAGAAAAGGGGCTGGGGGCTCCGCCTTC. It translates to CSARKGAGGSAF.

V usage is TRBV6-6 and J usage is TRBJ1-5; no clear D gene. The CDR3 length is 16 residues. Deletions cut 5 bases from V and 4 bases from J, with 18 bases between. CDR1 and CDR2 (germline): MNHNY, SVGAGI (reference sequence). The CDR3 here is CASSDTGRSPNQPQHF. CDR3 sequence (DNA): TGTGCCAGCAGTGATACCGGGAGAAGCCCGAATCAGCCCCAGCATTTT.

This clonotype has a count of ten or more. The V call is TRBV4-3, the J call TRBJ1-2, with D tentatively TRBD1 (6 bases). This CDR3 spans 14 amino acids. Trimming cost V 0 bases and J 5 bases, with 10 bases left between them. Germline V gene sequence: CDR1 LGHNA, CDR2 YSLEER. The CDR3 protein is CASSQDMGAYGYTF. Written as DNA, the CDR3 is TGCGCCAGCAGCCAAGATATGGGGGCGTATGGCTACACCTTC.

In this sample, this clonotype turned up many times. The chain recombines TRBV5-5 with TRBJ1-6; TRBD1 is a possible D gene (6 bases). V was pared by 2 bases and J by 5 bases, with 26 bases between. The CDR3 covers 20 residues. The germline CDR1 and CDR2 sequences are SGHKS and YYEKEE (reference sequence). DNA of the CDR3: TGTGCCAGCAGCTTAAGTCGACAGGAATACCAACGGTGGGATAATTCACCCCTCCACTTT. Its protein product is CASSLSRQEYQRWDNSPLHF.

This clonotype occurred many times. The J gene is TRBJ2-5, the V gene TRBV6-1, with D unresolved. The CDR3 is 15 amino acids. Trimming removed 2 bases at V and 0 bases at J, with 10 bases between. Germline lookup yields CDR1 MNHNS and CDR2 SASEGT. The CDR3 loop reads CASSELGRYQETQYF. The CDR3 DNA follows: TGTGCCAGCAGTGAACTGGGCAGGTACCAAGAGACCCAGTACTTC.

This clonotype occurred many times. The rearrangement joins TRBV20-1 to TRBJ2-3; TRBD1 aligns across 7 bases. The J segment lost 0 bases and the V segment lost 7 bases, leaving 1 base of the junction unmatched. This CDR3 has 12 residues. Looked up from germline, CDR1 is DFQATT and CDR2 is SNEGSKA (reference sequence). CDR3 sequence (DNA): TGCAGTGGCAGGGGGAGCACAGATACGCAGTATTTT. Amino acid sequence: CSGRGSTDTQYF.

This clonotype has a handful of counts. The V gene is TRBV19, the J gene TRBJ2-1, with 12 bases aligning to TRBD2. Per the germline V gene, CDR1 is LNHDA and CDR2 is SQIVND (reference sequence). This CDR3 contains 17 residues. Losses at the gene ends were 5 bases for V and 4 bases for J; bases not matched to a gene: 9. CDR3 DNA sequence: TGTGCCAGTAGTCAGACTAGCGGGAGAGATATTTACAATGAGCAGTTCTTC. It translates to CASSQTSGRDIYNEQFF. Full variable domain (missing parts from reference TRBV19 and TRBJ2-1): DGGITQSPKYLFRKEGQNVTLSCEQNLNHDAMYWYRQDPGQGLRLIYYSQIVNDFQKGDIAEGYSVSREKKESFPLTVTSAQKNPTAFYLCASSQTSGRDIYNEQFFGPGTRLTVL.

This clonotype was seen repeatedly, ten times or more. The chain combines TRBV5-1 with TRBJ1-6; a weak D match, TRBD1 (6 bases). CDR1 is SGHRS and CDR2 is YFSETQ in the germline V gene. The CDR3 runs to 16 residues. V was shortened by 0 bases and J by 6 bases, with 13 bases between the two germline ends. CDR3 coding DNA: TGCGCCAGCAGCTTGGATGGGGGCTGGGGTAATTCACCCCTCCACTTT. Its translation is CASSLDGGWGNSPLHF.

This chain's CDR3 is CSVGYGRNYGYTF. The CDR3 DNA follows: TGCAGCGTTGGCTATGGGCGTAACTATGGCTACACCTTC. J is TRBJ1-2 and V is TRBV29-1; D unresolved. The CDR3 runs to 13 residues. Trimming took off 4 bases at V and 1 base at J, with 10 bases between the two ends. Looked up from germline, CDR1 is SQVTM and CDR2 is ANQGSEA.

This clonotype has a count of ten or more. V gene TRBV10-3 combines with J gene TRBJ2-1; TRBD2 aligns across 16 bases. V lost 2 bases and J lost 9; bases outside the gene matches: 4. CDR1 is ENHRY and CDR2 is SYGVKD in the germline V gene. The CDR3 is 16 amino acids. The CDR3 loop is CAISERGLAGGGEQFF. The CDR3 nucleotides read TGTGCCATCAGTGAGCGGGGACTAGCGGGAGGGGGTGAGCAGTTCTTC.

In its sample, this clonotype was seen many times. The chain links TRBV24-1 to TRBJ1-5; tentatively, D is TRBD1 (5 bases). There are 16 residues in the CDR3. Trimming removed 3 bases at V and 2 bases at J, with 13 bases between. Germline V gene lookup returns CDR1 KGHDR and CDR2 SFDVKD. Written as DNA, the CDR3 is TGTGCCACCAGTGATCCCAGGGAAGGGGGCAATCAGCCCCAGCATTTT. Translation: CATSDPREGGNQPQHF.

This clonotype has more than one count but fewer than ten. The V and J genes are TRBV30 and TRBJ1-2; the D is unclear. V was cut by 0 bases and J by 2 bases, with 10 bases left in between. This CDR3 is 14 amino acids long. Germline V lookup: CDR1 GTSNPN, CDR2 SVGIG (reference sequence). The CDR3 DNA reads as TGTGCCTGGAGTGTACAGCGGGTAAACTATGGCTACACCTTC. It specifies CAWSVQRVNYGYTF. Filled out from reference TRBV30 and TRBJ1-2, the complete variable domain reads SQTIHQWPATLVQPVGSPLSLECTVEGTSNPNLYWYRQAAGRGLQLLFYSVGIGQISSEVPQNLSASRPQDRQFILSSKKLLLSDSGFYLCAWSVQRVNYGYTFGSGTRLTVV.

There are a few counts of this clonotype. This sequence may be a read error, since a much larger clone differs from it by one base. V and J are TRBV6-1 and TRBJ2-5; D is undetermined. The V gene lost 5 bases and the J gene lost 7 bases, with 14 bases spanning the gap. Germline lookup yields CDR1 MNHNS and CDR2 SASEGT. This CDR3 region has 13 residues. CDR3 amino acids: CASSHWTTGTQYF. DNA for the CDR3: TGTGCCAGCAGTCATTGGACCACTGGGACCCAGTACTTC.

Comment on this clonotype: Since a much larger clone is just one base distant, this may be a read error. The chain employs TRBV12-3 or TRBV12-4 and TRBJ2-2, with no clear D. The CDR3 is made up of 14 amino acids. CDR3 sequence (DNA): TGTGCCAGCAGAGATAGGTCCAACACCAGGGAGCTGTTTTTT. As protein: CASRDRSNTRELFF.

The genes are TRBV28 and TRBJ1-6, with D hard to call. Germline V gives CDR1 MDHEN, CDR2 SYDVKM. The V end lost 4 bases, the J end lost 9 bases, and 13 bases lay between the germline ends. The CDR3 is 14 amino acids. CDR3 protein: CASSSLTYFSPLHF. The CDR3 DNA sequence: TGTGCCAGCAGTTCCTTGACCTATTTTTCACCCCTCCACTTT.

This clonotype was counted between two and nine times. The V gene is TRBV18, the J gene TRBJ1-2; 7 bases align to TRBD1. V gave up 4 bases and J gave up 4 bases; unmatched junction bases: 9. CDR3 length: 15 residues. CDR1 and CDR2 from the germline V gene are KGHSH and LQKENI. The DNA of the CDR3 is TGTGCCAGCTCACAAACCAGGGACAGCGTCTATGGCTACACCTTC. Translated: CASSQTRDSVYGYTF.

This chain links TRBV7-6 with TRBJ1-4, with a possible D match to TRBD1 (5 bases). The CDR3 is 17 amino acids. V was clipped by 3 bases and J by 5 bases, with 19 bases between them. Germline CDR1 reads SGHVS; CDR2 reads FNYEAQ. In DNA, the CDR3 is TGTGCCAGCAGCTTCCTCACAGGTGACTCCTACAATGAAAAACTGTTTTTT. Amino acids: CASSFLTGDSYNEKLFF.